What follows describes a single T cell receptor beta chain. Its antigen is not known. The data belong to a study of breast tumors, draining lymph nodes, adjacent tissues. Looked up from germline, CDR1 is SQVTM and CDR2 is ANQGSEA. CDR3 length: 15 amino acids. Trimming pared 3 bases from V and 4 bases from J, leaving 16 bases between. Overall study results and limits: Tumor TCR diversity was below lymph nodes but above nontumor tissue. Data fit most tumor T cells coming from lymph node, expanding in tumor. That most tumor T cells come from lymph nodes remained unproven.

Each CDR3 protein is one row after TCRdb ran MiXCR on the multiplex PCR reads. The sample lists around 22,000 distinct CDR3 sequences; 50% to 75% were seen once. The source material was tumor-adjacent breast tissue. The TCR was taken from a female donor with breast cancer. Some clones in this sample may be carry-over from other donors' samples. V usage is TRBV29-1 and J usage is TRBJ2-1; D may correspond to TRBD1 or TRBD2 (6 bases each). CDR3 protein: CSVDKLGGRYNEQFF. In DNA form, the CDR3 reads TGCAGCGTTGATAAACTGGGGGGCCGATACAATGAGCAGTTCTTC.